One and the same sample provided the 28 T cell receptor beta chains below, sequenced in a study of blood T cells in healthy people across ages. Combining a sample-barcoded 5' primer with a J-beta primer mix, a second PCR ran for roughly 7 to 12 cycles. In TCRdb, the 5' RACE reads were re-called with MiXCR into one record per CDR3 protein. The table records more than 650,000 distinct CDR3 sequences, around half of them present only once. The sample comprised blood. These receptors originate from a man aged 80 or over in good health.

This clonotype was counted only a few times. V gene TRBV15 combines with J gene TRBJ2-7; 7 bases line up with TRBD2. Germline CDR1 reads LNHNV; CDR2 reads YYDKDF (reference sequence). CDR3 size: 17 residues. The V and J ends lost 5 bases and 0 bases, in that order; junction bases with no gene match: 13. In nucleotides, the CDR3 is TGTGCCACCAGCTTTTGGGTAGCGGGCCTATACTCCTACGAGCAGTACTTC. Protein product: CATSFWVAGLYSYEQYF. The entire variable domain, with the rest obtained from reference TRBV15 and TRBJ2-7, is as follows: DAMVIQNPRYQVTQFGKPVTLSCSQTLNHNVMYWYQQKSSQAPKLLFHYYDKDFNNEADTPDNFQSRRPNTSFCFLDIRSPGLGDTAMYLCATSFWVAGLYSYEQYFGPGTRLTVT.

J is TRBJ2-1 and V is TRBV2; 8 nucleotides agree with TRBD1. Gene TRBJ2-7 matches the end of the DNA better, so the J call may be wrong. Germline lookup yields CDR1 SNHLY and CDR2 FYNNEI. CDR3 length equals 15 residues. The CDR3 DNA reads TGTGCCAGCAGGCCCGGGACAGGAAACTACAATGAGCAGTACTTC. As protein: CASRPGTGNYNEQYF.

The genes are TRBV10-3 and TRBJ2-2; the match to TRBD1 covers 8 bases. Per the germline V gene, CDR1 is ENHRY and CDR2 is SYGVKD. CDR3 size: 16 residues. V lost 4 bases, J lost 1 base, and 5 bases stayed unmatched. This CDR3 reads CAISGTGTGNTGELFF. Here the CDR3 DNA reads TGTGCCATCAGTGGGACCGGGACAGGGAACACCGGGGAGCTGTTTTTT.

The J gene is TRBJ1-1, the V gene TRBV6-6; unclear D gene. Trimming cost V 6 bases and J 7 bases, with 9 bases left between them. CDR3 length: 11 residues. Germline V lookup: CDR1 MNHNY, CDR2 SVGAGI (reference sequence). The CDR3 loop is CASSLLGEAFF. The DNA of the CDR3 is TGTGCCAGCAGCCTCCTTGGTGAAGCTTTCTTT.

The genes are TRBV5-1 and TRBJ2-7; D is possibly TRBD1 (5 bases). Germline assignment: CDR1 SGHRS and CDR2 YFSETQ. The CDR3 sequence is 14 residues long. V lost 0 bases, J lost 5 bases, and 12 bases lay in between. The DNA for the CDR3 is TGCGCCAGCAGCTTGGGGGGCTGGGTCGACGAGCAGTACTTC. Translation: CASSLGGWVDEQYF.

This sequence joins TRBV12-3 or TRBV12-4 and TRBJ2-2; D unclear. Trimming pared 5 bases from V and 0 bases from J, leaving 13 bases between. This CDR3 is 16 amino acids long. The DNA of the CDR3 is TGTGCCAGCAGTCCCCTTGGGATAGCGAACACCGGGGAGCTGTTTTTT. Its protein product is CASSPLGIANTGELFF.

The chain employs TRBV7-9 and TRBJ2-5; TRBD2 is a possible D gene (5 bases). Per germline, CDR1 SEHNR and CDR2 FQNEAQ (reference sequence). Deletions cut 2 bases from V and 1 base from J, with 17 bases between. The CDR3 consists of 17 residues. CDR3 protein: CASSLIGRGLVQETQYF. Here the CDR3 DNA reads TGTGCCAGCAGCTTAATTGGGCGAGGGTTAGTCCAAGAGACCCAGTACTTC.

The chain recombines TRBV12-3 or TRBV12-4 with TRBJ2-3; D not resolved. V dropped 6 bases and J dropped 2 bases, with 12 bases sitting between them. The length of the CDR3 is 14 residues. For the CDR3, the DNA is TGTGCCAGCAGCCGGGCCCGTCCCACAGATACGCAGTATTTT. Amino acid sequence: CASSRARPTDTQYF.

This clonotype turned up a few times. The CDR3 reads CATSGTNTDTQYF. In nucleotides, the CDR3 is TGTGCCACCAGTGGGACGAACACAGATACGCAGTATTTT. V is TRBV24-1 and J is TRBJ2-3; D gene ambiguous. The ends were cut back, 5 bases at V and 2 bases at J, with 7 bases in the middle. Germline V gene data show CDR1 as KGHDR and CDR2 as SFDVKD. This CDR3 has 13 residues.

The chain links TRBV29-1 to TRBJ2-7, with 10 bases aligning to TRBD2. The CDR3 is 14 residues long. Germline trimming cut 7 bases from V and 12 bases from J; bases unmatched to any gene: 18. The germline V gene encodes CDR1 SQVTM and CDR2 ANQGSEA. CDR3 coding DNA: TGCAGCGCCCTCTCGGGGGCCCCACTAGCGGGGCGGTACTTC. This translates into CSALSGAPLAGRYF.

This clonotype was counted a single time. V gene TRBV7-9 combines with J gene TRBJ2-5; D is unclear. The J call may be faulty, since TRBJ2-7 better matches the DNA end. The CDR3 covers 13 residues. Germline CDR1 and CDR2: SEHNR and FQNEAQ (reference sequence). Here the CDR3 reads CASSLTDSHEQYF. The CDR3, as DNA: TGTGCCAGCAGCTTAACCGATTCTCACGAGCAGTACTTC.

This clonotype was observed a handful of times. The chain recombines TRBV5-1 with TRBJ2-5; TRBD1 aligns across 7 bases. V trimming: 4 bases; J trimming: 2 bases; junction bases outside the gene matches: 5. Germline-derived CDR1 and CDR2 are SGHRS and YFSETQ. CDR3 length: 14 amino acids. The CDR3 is CASSPLTGQETQYF. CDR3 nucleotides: TGCGCCAGCAGCCCTCTGACAGGGCAAGAGACCCAGTACTTC.

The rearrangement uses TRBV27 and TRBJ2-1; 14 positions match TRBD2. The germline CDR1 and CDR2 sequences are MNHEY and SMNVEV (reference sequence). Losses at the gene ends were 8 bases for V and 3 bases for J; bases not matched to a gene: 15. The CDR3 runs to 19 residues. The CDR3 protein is CASGRDRGGLAGDYNEQFF. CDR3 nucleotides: TGTGCCAGCGGACGGGACAGGGGGGGACTAGCGGGAGACTACAATGAGCAGTTCTTC.

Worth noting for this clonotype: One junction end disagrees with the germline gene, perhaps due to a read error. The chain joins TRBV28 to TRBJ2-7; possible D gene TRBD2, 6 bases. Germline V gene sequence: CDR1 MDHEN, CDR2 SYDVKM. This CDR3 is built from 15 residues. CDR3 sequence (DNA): TGTGCCAGCAGTTTTGCGGGGAGTGGAACTTACGAGCGGTACTTC. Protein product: CASSFAGSGTYERYF.

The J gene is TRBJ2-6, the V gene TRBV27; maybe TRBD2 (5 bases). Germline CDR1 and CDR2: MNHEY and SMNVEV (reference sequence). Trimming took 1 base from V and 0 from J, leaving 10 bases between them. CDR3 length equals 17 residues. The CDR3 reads CASSLFRGNSGANVLTF. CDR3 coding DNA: TGTGCCAGCAGTTTATTCCGGGGTAACTCTGGGGCCAACGTCCTGACTTTC.

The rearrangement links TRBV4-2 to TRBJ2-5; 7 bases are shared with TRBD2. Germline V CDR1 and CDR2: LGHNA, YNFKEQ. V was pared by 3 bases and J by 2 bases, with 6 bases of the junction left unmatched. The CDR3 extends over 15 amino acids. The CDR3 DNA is TGTGCCAGCAGCCACTCTAGCGGAGATCAAGAGACCCAGTACTTC. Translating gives CASSHSSGDQETQYF.

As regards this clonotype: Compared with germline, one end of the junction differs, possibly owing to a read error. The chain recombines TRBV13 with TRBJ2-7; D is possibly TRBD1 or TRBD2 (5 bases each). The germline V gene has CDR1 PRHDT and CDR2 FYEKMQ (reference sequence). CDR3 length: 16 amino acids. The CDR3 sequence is CASSSSGGGSPSELYF. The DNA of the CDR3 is TGTGCCAGCAGCTCCTCGGGTGGGGGATCCCCATCCGAGCTGTACTTC.

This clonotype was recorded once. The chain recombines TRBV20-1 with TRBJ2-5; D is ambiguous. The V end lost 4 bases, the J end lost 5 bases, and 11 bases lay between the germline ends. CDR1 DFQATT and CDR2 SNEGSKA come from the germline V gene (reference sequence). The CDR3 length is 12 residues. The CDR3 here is CSATPRSETQYF. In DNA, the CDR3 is TGCAGTGCTACTCCTCGGTCGGAGACCCAGTACTTC.

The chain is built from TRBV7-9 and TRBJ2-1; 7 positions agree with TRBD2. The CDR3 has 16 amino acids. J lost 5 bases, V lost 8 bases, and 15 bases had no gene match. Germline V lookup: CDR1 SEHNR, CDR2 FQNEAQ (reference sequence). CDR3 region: CASGMAGVGVDNEQFF. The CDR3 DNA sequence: TGTGCCAGCGGAATGGCGGGAGTGGGGGTTGACAATGAGCAGTTCTTC.

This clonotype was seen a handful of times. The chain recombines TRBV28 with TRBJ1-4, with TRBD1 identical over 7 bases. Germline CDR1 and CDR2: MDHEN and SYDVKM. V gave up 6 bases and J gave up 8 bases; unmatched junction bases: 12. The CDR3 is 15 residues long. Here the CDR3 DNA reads TGTGCCAGCAGCTCCCCAGGGGGAACGGAGGAAAAACTGTTTTTT. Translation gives CASSSPGGTEEKLFF.

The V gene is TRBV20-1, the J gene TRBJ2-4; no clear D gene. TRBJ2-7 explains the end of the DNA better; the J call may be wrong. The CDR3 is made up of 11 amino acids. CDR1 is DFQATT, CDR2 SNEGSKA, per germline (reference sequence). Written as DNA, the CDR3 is TGCAGTGCTAGAGATTCGACCGAGCAGTACTTC. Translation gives CSARDSTEQYF.

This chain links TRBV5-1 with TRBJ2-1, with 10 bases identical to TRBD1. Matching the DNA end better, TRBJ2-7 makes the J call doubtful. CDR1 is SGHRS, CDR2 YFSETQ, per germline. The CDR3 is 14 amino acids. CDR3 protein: CASSPRTGGSEQYF. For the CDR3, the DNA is TGCGCCAGCAGCCCGCGGACAGGGGGGAGCGAGCAGTACTTC.

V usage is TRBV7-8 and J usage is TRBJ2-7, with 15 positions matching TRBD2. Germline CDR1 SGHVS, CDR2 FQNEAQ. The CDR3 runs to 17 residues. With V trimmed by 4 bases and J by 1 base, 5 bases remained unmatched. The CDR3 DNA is TGTGCCAGCAGCTCAGTGGGACTAGCGGGAGGATCCTACGAGCAGTACTTC. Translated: CASSSVGLAGGSYEQYF.

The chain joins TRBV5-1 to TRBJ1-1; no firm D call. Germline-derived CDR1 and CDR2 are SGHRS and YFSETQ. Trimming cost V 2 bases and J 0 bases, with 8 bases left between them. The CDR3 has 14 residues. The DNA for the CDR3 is TGCGCCAGCAGCTTCGGACTGTTGAACACTGAAGCTTTCTTT. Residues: CASSFGLLNTEAFF.

CDR3 bases: TGTGCCAGCAGCTTAGCGGGACCGAGCTCTGGAAACACCATATATTTT. This gives the protein CASSLAGPSSGNTIYF. The chain uses TRBV11-3 and TRBJ1-3; tentative D call: TRBD1 (5 bases). V lost 1 base and J 0 bases, leaving 10 bases between the germline ends. CDR1 and CDR2 from the germline V gene are SGHNT and YENEEA. The CDR3 length is 16 residues.

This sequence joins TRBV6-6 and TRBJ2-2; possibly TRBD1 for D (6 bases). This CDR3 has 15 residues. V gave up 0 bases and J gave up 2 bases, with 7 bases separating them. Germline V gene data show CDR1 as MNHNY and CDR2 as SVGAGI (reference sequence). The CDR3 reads CASSYSGQNTGELFF. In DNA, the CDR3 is TGTGCCAGCAGTTACTCGGGACAAAACACCGGGGAGCTGTTTTTT.

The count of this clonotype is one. The CDR3 region is CSVEGGMSSYNEQFF. The CDR3, as DNA: TGCAGCGTTGAAGGCGGAATGAGCTCCTACAATGAGCAGTTCTTC. The chain couples TRBV29-1 to TRBJ2-1; the D is unclear. Germline CDR1 reads SQVTM; CDR2 reads ANQGSEA. The length of the CDR3 is 15 residues. The ends were cut back, 1 base at V and 0 bases at J, with 10 bases in the middle.

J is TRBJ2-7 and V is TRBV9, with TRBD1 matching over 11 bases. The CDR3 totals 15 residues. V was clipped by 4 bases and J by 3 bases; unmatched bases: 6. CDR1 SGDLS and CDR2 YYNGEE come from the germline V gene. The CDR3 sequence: CASSIGTGGNYEQYF. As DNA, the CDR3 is TGTGCCAGCAGCATAGGGACAGGGGGGAACTACGAGCAGTACTTC. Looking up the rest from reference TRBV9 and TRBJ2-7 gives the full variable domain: DSGVTQTPKHLITATGQRVTLRCSPRSGDLSVYWYQQSLDQGLQFLIQYYNGEERAKGNILERFSAQQFPDLHSELNLSSLELGDSALYFCASSIGTGGNYEQYFGPGTRLTVT.